The sequence of this TCR beta chain was determined in a study of human T cells and chemical hapten exposure. Study details: In the sensitization step, 2% DPC was placed on about 2 cm by about 2 cm of upper inner arm skin. General observations from the study: It was expanded TCRs that formed significantly more large CDR3 similarity clusters than controls did. DPC sensitization left the count of TCRs above 1 in 1000 unchanged.

Individual cDNA molecules each carried unique molecular identifiers attached by the library. TCRdb re-derived calls from the RACE reads in MiXCR, one entry per CDR3 protein. The sample yields over 85,000 distinct CDR3 sequences, about a tenth seen once. The CDR3 is 14 residues long. J lost 3 bases, V lost 5 bases, and 7 bases had no gene match. Per the germline V gene, CDR1 is SGHRS and CDR2 is YFSETQ. The time point is: pre-sensitization, week 0. Indicated treatment: therapeutic diphenylcyclopropenone sensitization with weekly scalp DPC. This clonotype was seen repeatedly, ten times or more. Its matching antigen is unknown.

Sequenced here: whole blood, sampled in connection with sensitization to the hapten diphenylcyclopropenone (DPC). The receptor was isolated from a woman aged 55-70 years with alopecia areata. Some clones in this sample may be carry-over from other donors' samples. The chain uses TRBV5-1 and TRBJ2-5; TRBD1 matches at 7 bases. The CDR3 DNA reads as TGCGCCAGCAGGACCGGGACAGTCGAAGAGACCCAGTACTTC. It is translated as CASRTGTVEETQYF. Based on the CDR3 plus reference TRBV5-1 and TRBJ2-5, the full variable domain is KAGVTQTPRYLIKTRGQQVTLSCSPISGHRSVSWYQQTPGQGLQFLFEYFSETQRNKGNFPGRFSGRQFSNSRSEMNVSTLELGDSALYLCASRTGTVEETQYFGPGTRLLVL.